The 21 T cell receptor beta chains below come from one sample, sequenced in a study of identical twins listed by TCRdb under 2016. The library was built by means of 5' RACE. TCRdb lists the instrument as Illumina HiSeq 2000. TCRdb passed the public sequencing reads through fastp at Q25 and MiXCR, retaining productive beta sequences. CDR3 protein sequences are deduplicated, and each keeps its most common genes and DNA. The sample records about 920,000 distinct CDR3 sequences, roughly an eighth of which are singletons. Around 1.5% of the sample belongs to the ten largest clones. A further study also used this sample, focusing on yellow fever vaccine responses in identical twins.

The sequenced material came from PBMCs. All receptors come from a young woman in good health.

This clonotype occurred a few times. The CDR3 carries no conserved terminal phenylalanine or tryptophan, so it likely arises from a read error. No DNA is shown, since the ends of the CDR3 on it are uncertain; the CDR3 is the one TCRdb lists. This chain joins TRBV7-3 and TRBJ2-3. From its first to its last residue, the CDR3 has 10 amino acids. Per germline, CDR1 SGHTA and CDR2 FQGTGA. The CDR3: CASQKTGIRV.

Turning to this clonotype: At one of its ends the junction is not consistent with the germline gene, which may arise from a read error. The V call is TRBV20-1, the J call TRBJ2-7, with TRBD2 matching 10 bases. CDR3 length equals 16 residues. CDR1 and CDR2 from the germline V gene are DFQATT and SNEGSKA (reference sequence). Written as DNA, the CDR3 is TGCTGTGCTAGAGCCGGGACTAGCGTCAACTATCACGAGCAGTACTTC. It codes for CCARAGTSVNYHEQYF.

The chain couples TRBV12-3 or TRBV12-4 to TRBJ1-1; no firm D call. The CDR3 spans 16 residues. Trimming cost V 4 bases and J 0 bases, with 15 bases left between them. Here the CDR3 DNA reads TGTGCCAGCAGTTCACAGACGCTTCTATTGAACACTGAAGCTTTCTTT. Protein: CASSSQTLLLNTEAFF.

The V call is TRBV5-6, the J call TRBJ2-1; D tentatively fits TRBD1 or TRBD2 (7 bases each). This CDR3 is 15 amino acids long. V lost 4 bases, J lost 7 bases, and 18 bases lay in between. CDR1 and CDR2 (germline): SGHDT, YYEEEE. The CDR3 loop is CASSALTGRENEQFF. The CDR3 region has the DNA TGTGCCAGCAGCGCATTGACAGGGAGGGAGAATGAGCAGTTCTTC.

The chain uses TRBV5-4 and TRBJ2-2; 7 bases are a match to TRBD2. Trimming at V came to 3 bases and at J to 1 base, leaving 6 bases not matched to a gene. The CDR3 is 16 amino acids. Germline lookup yields CDR1 SGHNT and CDR2 YYREEE (reference sequence). This CDR3 reads CASSYIAGVNTGELFF. The CDR3 DNA reads TGTGCCAGCAGCTATATCGCGGGAGTGAACACCGGGGAGCTGTTTTTT.

This clonotype came up a few times. This chain joins TRBV5-1 and TRBJ2-7; D gene unclear. CDR3 length: 13 amino acids. CDR1 is SGHRS and CDR2 is YFSETQ in the germline V gene. Deletions cut 0 bases from V and 3 bases from J, with 7 bases between. The DNA for the CDR3 is TGCGCCAGCAGCTTGGACCCTAGCTACGAGCAGTACGTC. Its translation: CASSLDPSYEQYV.

The table lists this clonotype with a few counts. The chain couples TRBV4-1 to TRBJ2-3; TRBD2 matches 14 bases. V was clipped by 3 bases and J by 11 bases; unmatched bases: 4. CDR3 length: 14 residues. Germline V CDR1 and CDR2: MGHRA, YSYEKL. CDR3 nucleotide sequence: TGCGCCAGCAGCCACGGGACTAGCGGGAGAGGGCAGTATTTT. Translation gives CASSHGTSGRGQYF.

This clonotype was observed many times. The chain is built from TRBV6-1 and TRBJ1-6, with no clear D. Germline-derived CDR1 and CDR2 are MNHNS and SASEGT. Trimming removed 6 bases from V and 2 bases from J, with 20 bases in between. The CDR3 contains 18 residues. For the CDR3, the DNA is TGTGCCAGCAGCCTCTCATGGCCGGGTGATGCCTATAATTCACCCCTCCACTTT. Translation gives CASSLSWPGDAYNSPLHF.

Comments on this clonotype: An end of the junction differs from the germline gene, which may be a read error. DNA of the CDR3: TGTGCCTGCAGCCATCGCCCCCGGGACTCGAACGGGGAGACCCAGTACTTC. Amino acids: CACSHRPRDSNGETQYF. This chain links TRBV3-1 with TRBJ2-5, with a tentative D call TRBD2 (6 bases). CDR1 is LGHDT and CDR2 is YNNKEL in the germline V gene (reference sequence). The CDR3 is 17 amino acids.

In its sample, this clonotype was seen a few times. This rearrangement joins TRBV6-4 to TRBJ2-1; 7 bases agree with TRBD2. CDR1 MRHNA and CDR2 SNTAGT come from the germline V gene. The CDR3 runs to 16 residues. J was trimmed by 4 bases and V by 3 bases; bases with no gene match: 9. In nucleotides, the CDR3 is TGTGCCAGCAGTGAGCGAGGGGAGGGCCTGTACAATGAGCAGTTCTTC. This codes for CASSERGEGLYNEQFF.

This clonotype was seen more than once but under ten times. The rearrangement joins TRBV24-1 to TRBJ1-2; D remains unclear. CDR1 is KGHDR, CDR2 SFDVKD, per germline. The germline V and J ends were trimmed by 4 bases and 12 bases, with 11 bases remaining between them. The CDR3 sequence is 11 residues long. CDR3 coding DNA: TGTGCCACCAGTGAGGGCGGGAGTCACACCTTC. This codes for CATSEGGSHTF.

The gene calls are TRBV3-1 and TRBJ2-2, with 7 bases that match TRBD2. Germline V lookup: CDR1 LGHDT, CDR2 YNNKEL (reference sequence). V gave up 5 bases and J gave up 4 bases; unmatched junction bases: 7. The CDR3 consists of 15 residues. The CDR3 sequence is CASSSGAFGTGELFF. CDR3 nucleotide sequence: TGTGCCAGCAGCAGCGGGGCTTTCGGCACCGGGGAGCTGTTTTTT. Variable domain in full (rest from reference TRBV3-1 and TRBJ2-2): DTAVSQTPKYLVTQMGNDKSIKCEQNLGHDTMYWYKQDSKKFLKIMFSYNNKELIINETVPNRFSPKSPDKAHLNLHINSLELGDSAVYFCASSSGAFGTGELFFGEGSRLTVL.

This clonotype was detected only a few times. The chain is built from TRBV7-8 and TRBJ2-5; possibly TRBD1 for D (6 bases). CDR1 and CDR2 (germline): SGHVS, FQNEAQ. The CDR3 loop spans 14 amino acids. V gave up 5 bases and J gave up 4 bases, with 14 bases separating them. Here the CDR3 reads CASSKGSGAETQYF. The DNA for the CDR3 is TGTGCCAGCAGCAAAGGGTCAGGGGCAGAGACCCAGTACTTC.

This sequence joins TRBV11-3 and TRBJ2-3, with D uncertain. Trimming removed 2 bases from V and 3 bases from J, with 9 bases in between. The CDR3 has 14 amino acids. CDR1 and CDR2 (germline): SGHNT, YENEEA. DNA for the CDR3: TGTGCCAGCAGCTTACTCCCCAATACAGATACGCAGTATTTT. It codes for CASSLLPNTDTQYF.

This clonotype was counted between two and nine times. Mismatch with germline at one junction end may stem from a read error. The chain links TRBV12-3 or TRBV12-4 to TRBJ2-5; TRBD2 agrees at 14 bases. This CDR3 comprises 15 residues. Here the CDR3 reads CASSLGTSGRDVWSF. In nucleotides, the CDR3 is TGTGCCAGCAGTTTGGGGACTAGCGGGAGAGATGTGTGGTCCTTC.

In its sample, this clonotype was seen a few times. The gene calls are TRBV5-6 and TRBJ2-1; 13 nucleotides line up with TRBD2. V lost 3 bases to trimming and J lost 7 bases; unmatched junction nucleotides: 1. Germline V lookup: CDR1 SGHDT, CDR2 YYEEEE. This CDR3 has 14 amino acids. Here the CDR3 DNA reads TGTGCCAGCAGCTCGACTAGCGGGGGGAATGAGCAGTTCTTC. Amino acid sequence: CASSSTSGGNEQFF.

This clonotype appeared a few times. J is TRBJ2-5 and V is TRBV29-1; tentatively, D is TRBD2 (5 bases). This CDR3 region has 14 residues. V was clipped by 4 bases and J by 0 bases, with 12 bases between them. Germline CDR1 reads SQVTM; CDR2 reads ANQGSEA. DNA for the CDR3: TGCAGCGTTGCCCCCAGACTATACCAAGAGACCCAGTACTTC. Residues: CSVAPRLYQETQYF. Complete variable domain (other parts from reference TRBV29-1 and TRBJ2-5): SAVISQKPSRDICQRGTSLTIQCQVDSQVTMMFWYRQQPGQSLTLIATANQGSEATYESGFVIDKFPISRPNLTFSTLTVSNMSPEDSSIYLCSVAPRLYQETQYFGPGTRLLVL.

The gene calls are TRBV4-1 and TRBJ2-3, with D possibly TRBD2 on 5 matching bases. V dropped 10 bases and J dropped 3 bases, with 14 bases sitting between them. The CDR3 spans 13 residues. Looked up from germline, CDR1 is MGHRA and CDR2 is YSYEKL. The CDR3 loop reads CATVDSGTDTQYF. The CDR3 DNA is TGCGCCACCGTCGATTCGGGGACAGATACGCAGTATTTT.

At least ten counts were recorded for this clonotype. V is TRBV12-3 or TRBV12-4 and J is TRBJ1-6, with unresolved D. The CDR3 runs to 13 residues. Deletions cut 7 bases from V and 14 bases from J, with 18 bases between. The CDR3 DNA is TGTGCCAGCACCATACCGACCTTACGGACCCTCCACTTT. This sequence encodes CASTIPTLRTLHF.

Only a few counts were recorded for this clonotype. The genes are TRBV19 and TRBJ1-1; no definite D call. From germline, CDR1 is LNHDA and CDR2 SQIVND (reference sequence). V gave up 3 bases and J gave up 5 bases, with 13 bases separating them. This CDR3 is 14 amino acids long. This CDR3 is CASSIPYGRTEAFF. Here the CDR3 DNA reads TGTGCCAGTAGTATCCCCTACGGGCGGACTGAAGCTTTCTTT.

The genes are TRBV20-1 and TRBJ2-4; the D gene is possibly TRBD1 (6 bases). The CDR3 is 13 amino acids. The V and J ends lost 6 bases and 5 bases respectively, with 14 bases between them. Germline V gene data show CDR1 as DFQATT and CDR2 as SNEGSKA (reference sequence). This chain's CDR3 is CSARPGQQNIQYF. Written as DNA, the CDR3 is TGCAGTGCACGTCCCGGACAGCAAAACATTCAGTACTTC.